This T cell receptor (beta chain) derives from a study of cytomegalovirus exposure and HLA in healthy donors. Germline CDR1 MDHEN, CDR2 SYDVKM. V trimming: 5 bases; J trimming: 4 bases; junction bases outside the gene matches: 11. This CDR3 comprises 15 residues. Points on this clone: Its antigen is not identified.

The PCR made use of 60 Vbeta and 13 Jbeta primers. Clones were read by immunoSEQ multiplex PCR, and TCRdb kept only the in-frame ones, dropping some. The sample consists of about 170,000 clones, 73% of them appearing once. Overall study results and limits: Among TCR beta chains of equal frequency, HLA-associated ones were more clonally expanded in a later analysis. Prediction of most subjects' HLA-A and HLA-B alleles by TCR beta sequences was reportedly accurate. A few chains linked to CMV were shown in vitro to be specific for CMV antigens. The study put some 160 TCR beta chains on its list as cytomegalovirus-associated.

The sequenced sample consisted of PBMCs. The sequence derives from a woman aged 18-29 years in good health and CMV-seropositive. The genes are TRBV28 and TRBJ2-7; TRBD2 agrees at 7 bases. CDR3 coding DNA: TGTGCCAGCAGTCACGCACGGGGAGGGATGTACGAGCAGTACTTC. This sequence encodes CASSHARGGMYEQYF.